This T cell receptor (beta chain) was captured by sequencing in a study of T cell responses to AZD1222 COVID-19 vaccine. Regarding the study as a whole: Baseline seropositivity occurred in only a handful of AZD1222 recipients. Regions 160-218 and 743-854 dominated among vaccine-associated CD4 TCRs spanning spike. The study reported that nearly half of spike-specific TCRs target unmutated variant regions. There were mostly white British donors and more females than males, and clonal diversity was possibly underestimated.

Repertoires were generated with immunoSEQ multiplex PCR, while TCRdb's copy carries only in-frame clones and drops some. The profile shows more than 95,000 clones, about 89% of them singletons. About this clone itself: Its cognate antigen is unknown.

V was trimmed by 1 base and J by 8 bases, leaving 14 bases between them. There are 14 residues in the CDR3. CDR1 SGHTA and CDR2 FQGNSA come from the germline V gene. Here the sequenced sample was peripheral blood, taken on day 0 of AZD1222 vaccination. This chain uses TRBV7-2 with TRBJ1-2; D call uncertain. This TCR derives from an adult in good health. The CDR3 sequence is CASSLGLAGQGYTF. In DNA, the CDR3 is TGTGCCAGCAGCTTAGGATTGGCAGGTCAGGGCTACACCTTC.